The entry that follows covers one T cell receptor beta chain sequence. This sample is drawn from a study of blood T cell repertoires in COVID-19. TCRdb's table, derived via immunoSEQ multiplex PCR, lists solely in-frame clones and lacks some. Of tens of thousands of clones in the sample, more than 85% were seen once. Between the trimmed V and J ends, which lost 3 bases and 4 bases, there was a span of 8 bases. The germline CDR1 and CDR2 sequences are LGHNT and FRNRAP. CDR3 length equals 13 residues. The V call is TRBV12-5, the J call TRBJ2-3; a weak D match, TRBD1 (6 bases). The clonotype comes from a human donor with active COVID-19. The donor label of this sample is uncertain. The sample comprised peripheral blood. The CDR3 loop reads CASGFWGPDTQYF. In DNA, the CDR3 is TGTGCTAGTGGTTTCTGGGGGCCAGATACGCAGTATTTT.